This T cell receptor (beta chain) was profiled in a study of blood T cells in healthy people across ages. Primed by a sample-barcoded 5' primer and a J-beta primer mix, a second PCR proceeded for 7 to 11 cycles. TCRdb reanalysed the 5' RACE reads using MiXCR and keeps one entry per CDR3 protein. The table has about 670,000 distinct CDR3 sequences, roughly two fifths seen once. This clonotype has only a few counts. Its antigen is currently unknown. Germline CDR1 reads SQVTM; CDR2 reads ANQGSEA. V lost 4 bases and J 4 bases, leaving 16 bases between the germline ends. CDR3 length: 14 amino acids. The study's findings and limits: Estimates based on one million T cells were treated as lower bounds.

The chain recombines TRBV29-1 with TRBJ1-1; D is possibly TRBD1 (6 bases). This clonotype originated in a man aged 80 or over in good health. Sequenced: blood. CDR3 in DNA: TGCAGCGTTGTCAAACGGGGGGCGTCCACTGAAGCTTTCTTT. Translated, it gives CSVVKRGASTEAFF.